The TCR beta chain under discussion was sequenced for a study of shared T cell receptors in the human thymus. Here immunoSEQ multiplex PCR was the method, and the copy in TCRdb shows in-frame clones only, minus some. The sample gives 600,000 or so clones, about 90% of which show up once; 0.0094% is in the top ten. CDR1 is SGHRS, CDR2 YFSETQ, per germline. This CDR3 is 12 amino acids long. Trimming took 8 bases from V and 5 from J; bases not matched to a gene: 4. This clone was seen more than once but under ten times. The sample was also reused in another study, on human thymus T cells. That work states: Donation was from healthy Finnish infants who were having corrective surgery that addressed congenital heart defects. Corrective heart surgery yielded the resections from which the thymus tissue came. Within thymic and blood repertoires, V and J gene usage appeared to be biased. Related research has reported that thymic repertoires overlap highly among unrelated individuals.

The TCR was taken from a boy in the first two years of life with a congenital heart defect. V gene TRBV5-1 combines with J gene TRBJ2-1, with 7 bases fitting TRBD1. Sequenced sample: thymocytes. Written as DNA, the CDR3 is TGCGCCAGTGGACAGGTGGACAATGAGCAGTTCTTC. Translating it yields CASGQVDNEQFF.